The clone carrying this T cell receptor beta chain was picked up many times. Antigen: not known. Through a sample-barcoded 5' primer and a J-beta primer mix, a second PCR was run for about 7 to 12 cycles. Through a template-switch adaptor with 12 random nucleotides, each cDNA molecule received a tag. TCRdb re-derived calls from the 5' RACE reads in MiXCR, one entry per CDR3 protein. Among hundreds of thousands of distinct CDR3 sequences listed, 49% were seen once. The data derive from a study of blood T cells in healthy people across ages. Study results and limitations: It was the long-lived donors that had more naive CD4+ cells and higher diversity than aged donors. As naive T cell percentage varied, TCR beta diversity correlated strongly with it. A roughly linear age-dependent decrease characterized TCR beta diversity per million T cells.

Trimming removed 0 bases at V and 8 bases at J, with 20 bases between. In germline, CDR1 is SGHTA, CDR2 FQGNSA. This CDR3 has 18 amino acids. The V call is TRBV7-2, the J call TRBJ1-6; no clear D gene. This TCR derives from a woman aged 60-75 years in good health. The sequencing sample was made of blood. DNA of the CDR3: TGTGCCAGCAGCTTAGCCCTAGCCAGGCTAACCCCGGATTCACCCCTCCACTTT. It encodes CASSLALARLTPDSPLHF. The variable domain in full, with the rest retrieved from reference TRBV7-2 and TRBJ1-6, is GAGVSQSPSNKVTEKGKDVELRCDPISGHTALYWYRQSLGQGLEFLIYFQGNSAPDKSGLPSDRFSAERTGGSVSTLTIQRTQQEDSAVYLCASSLALARLTPDSPLHFGNGTRLTVT.